This T cell receptor (beta chain) originates from a study of T cells after yellow fever vaccination. For the study at large: Preparing low-cell-number fractions relied on SMART-Seq v4 Ultra Low Input. Study results and caveats: Abundant contaminating clonotypes from the bulk population could appear in FACS-sorted repertoires. A faster peak, day 5 versus 15, was reached by the weaker secondary response.

This CDR3 is built from 15 residues. Between the trimmed V and J ends, which lost 4 bases and 6 bases, there was a span of 17 bases. Germline V gene data show CDR1 as SGHDN and CDR2 as FVKESK. A word on this clonotype: The antigen is not known.

TCR cDNA, made by 5'RACE template switching, carried an added universal primer site and UMIs. TCRdb reprocessed the 5' RACE reads with MiXCR, giving one entry per CDR3 protein. Altogether approximately 600,000 distinct CDR3 sequences are present, 12% being singletons, with the ten largest covering just under 15%. Sequencing was performed on PBMCs, taken on the day of the yellow fever booster vaccination. The receptor's source is a young man who received the YFV17D yellow fever vaccine. The chain has TRBV14 and TRBJ2-3; a weak D match, TRBD1 (5 bases). In DNA form, the CDR3 reads TGTGCCAGCAGCCTGGACATATCCCGTCGGGATACGCAGTATTTT. Translating it yields CASSLDISRRDTQYF.